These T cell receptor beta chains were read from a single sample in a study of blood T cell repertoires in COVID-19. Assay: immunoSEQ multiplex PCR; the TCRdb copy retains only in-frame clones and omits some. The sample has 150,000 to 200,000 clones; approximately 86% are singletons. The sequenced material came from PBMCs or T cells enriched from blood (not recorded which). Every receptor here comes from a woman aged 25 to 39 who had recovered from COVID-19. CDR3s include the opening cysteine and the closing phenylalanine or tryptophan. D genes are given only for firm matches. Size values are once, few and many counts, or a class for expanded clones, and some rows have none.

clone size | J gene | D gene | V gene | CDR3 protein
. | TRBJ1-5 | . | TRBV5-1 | CASSLEGGSNQPQHF
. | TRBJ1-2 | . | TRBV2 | CASTPPGYYGYTF
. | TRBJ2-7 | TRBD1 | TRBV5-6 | CASSLPGQGYEQYF
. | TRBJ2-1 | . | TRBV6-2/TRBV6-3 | CASSYYRADNEQFF
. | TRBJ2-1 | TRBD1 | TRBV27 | CASTAEGANEQFF
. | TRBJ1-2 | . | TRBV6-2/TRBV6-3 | CASSYSRNYGYTF
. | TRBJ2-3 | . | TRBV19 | CASSIVKGSADTQYF
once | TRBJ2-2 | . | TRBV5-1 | CASSLMARANTGELFF
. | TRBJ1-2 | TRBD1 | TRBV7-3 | CASSPATGTGAGYTF
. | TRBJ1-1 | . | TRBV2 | CASSESRGRAEAFF
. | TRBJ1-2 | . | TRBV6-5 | CASSYSYPGDYGYTF
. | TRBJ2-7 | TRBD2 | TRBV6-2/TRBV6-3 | CASSYSTSGGSPYEQYF
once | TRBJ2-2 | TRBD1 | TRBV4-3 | CASSQGQGAVRELFF
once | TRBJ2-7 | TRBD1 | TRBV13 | CASSLRDSVYEQYF
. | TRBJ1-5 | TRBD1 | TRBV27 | CASSPLNRGDRNQPQHF
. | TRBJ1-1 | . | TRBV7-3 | CASSLDSGDGTEAFF
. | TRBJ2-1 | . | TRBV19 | CASTGLHEQFF
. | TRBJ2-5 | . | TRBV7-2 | CASSILSLRETQYF
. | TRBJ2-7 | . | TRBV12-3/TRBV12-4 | CASSANSYEQYF
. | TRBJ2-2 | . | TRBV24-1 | CATSEPSPGELFF
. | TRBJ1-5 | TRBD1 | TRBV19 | CASSIRQGAEGNQPQHF
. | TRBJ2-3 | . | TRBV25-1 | CASSDSDRHTDTQYF
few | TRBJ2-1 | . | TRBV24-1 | CATSDSDRYNEQFF
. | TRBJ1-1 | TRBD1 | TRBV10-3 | CAIGTGGNTEAFF
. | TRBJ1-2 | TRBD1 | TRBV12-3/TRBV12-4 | CASSSQGRGYTF
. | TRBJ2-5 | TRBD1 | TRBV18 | CASSFLSGTDASETQYF
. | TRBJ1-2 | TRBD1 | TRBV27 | CASSPPGQGPYGYTF
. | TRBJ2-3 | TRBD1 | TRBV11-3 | CASTRTDRDGTDTQYF
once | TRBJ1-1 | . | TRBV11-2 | CASSLDEAIEAFF
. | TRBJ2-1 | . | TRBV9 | CASSVAMDEQFF
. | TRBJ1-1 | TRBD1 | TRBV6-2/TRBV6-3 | CASSRQGPNEAFF
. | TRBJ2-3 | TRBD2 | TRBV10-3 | CAISLTSGSGSDTQYF
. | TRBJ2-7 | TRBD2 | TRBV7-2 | CASSPLPSGYEQYF
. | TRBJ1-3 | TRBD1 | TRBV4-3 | CASSQQTGPYSGNTIYF
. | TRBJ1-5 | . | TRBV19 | CASSLVQVGNQPQHF
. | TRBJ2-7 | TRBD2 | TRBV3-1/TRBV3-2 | CASSQERGTSGGAYEQYF
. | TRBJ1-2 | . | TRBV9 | CASSVGEGYTF
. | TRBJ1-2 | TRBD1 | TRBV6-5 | CASSPGTGTSSYTF
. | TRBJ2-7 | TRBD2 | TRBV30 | CAFLPGGTYEQYF
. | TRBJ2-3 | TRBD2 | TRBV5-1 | CASSLDSGRGTDTQYF
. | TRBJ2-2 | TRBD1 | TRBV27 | CASSSQGAGELFF
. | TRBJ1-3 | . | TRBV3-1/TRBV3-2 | CASSQDFSSGNTIYF
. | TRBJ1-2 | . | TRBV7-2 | CASSLPGNYGYTF
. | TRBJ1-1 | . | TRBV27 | CASSRGHKNTEAFF
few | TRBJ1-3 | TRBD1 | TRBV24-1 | CATSDPGTDSGNTIYF
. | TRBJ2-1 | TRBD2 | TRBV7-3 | CASSPSGGNEQFF
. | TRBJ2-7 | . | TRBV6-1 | CASSEARLASYEQYF
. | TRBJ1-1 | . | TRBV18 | CASSPGSMNTEAFF
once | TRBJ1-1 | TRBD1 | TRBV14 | CASSQLRGPFPEAFF
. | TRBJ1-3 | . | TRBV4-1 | CASSPGSSGNTIYF
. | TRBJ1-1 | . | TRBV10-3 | CAIRRDTENTEAFF
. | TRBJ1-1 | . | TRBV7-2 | CASSLGQMNTEAFF